This T cell receptor (beta chain) is drawn from a study of shared clonotypes between healthy human individuals (dated by TCRdb to about 2020). For context, the study as a whole: The cohort included a few men and a couple of women between 18 and 49 years of age. Between about 0.9 and 8.9 billion PBMCs per donor were obtained by leukapheresis. To estimate repertoire size and how much clonotype sharing occurs between individuals, the study deeply sequenced the blood TCR repertoires of roughly 5 healthy adults. Libraries were prepared and TCR repertoires were sequenced by different laboratories using diverse techniques, in order to increase sequencing depth and limit assay-specific biases. Points the paper makes about the study in general: Sampling was limited to blood, and TCR repertoires in tissue likely differ from TCR repertoires in blood. The small number of donors limited the genetic and exposure-history diversity represented. Based on pairwise subsampling, the degree of clonotype sharing among donors was expected to be affected by sequencing depth.

To note about this clone: Its target antigen remains unknown. Per-base quality was not reported, and no clone a single base away is much larger than it.

Using the deep immunoSEQ assay, TCR CDR3 regions were amplified from genomic DNA by multiplex PCR. Extracted genomic DNA from each cell subset was spread evenly across all wells of several immunoSEQ 96-well plates, with each plate serving as a replicate. For unsorted PBMC, each replicate PCR was loaded with 300 ng genomic DNA, equivalent to 30,000 or so T cell genomes. Ten immunoSEQ deep assay plates were used to sequence the unsorted PBMC genomic DNA. Purified libraries were measured with a Qubit 3.0 fluorometer, size-checked on a Bioanalyzer 2100, and measured again with the KAPA Library Quantification kit. Every immunoSEQ 96-well plate was sequenced on a separate single-read 150-cycle Illumina NextSeq 550 flow cell. The published analysis was carried out like this. Because only junctional sequences without quality scores were contained in the immunoSEQ output, filtering matching that applied to full-length reads could not be performed. Sequences were annotated with PyIR, a Python wrapper for IgBLAST v1.9, using IMGT germline references to assign V/J genes and CDR3. Reads were filtered out if the reads had weak V/J assignments (E-value above 1e-6), no CDR3, stop codons, out-of-frame junctions, or ambiguous translated residues. V3J clonotypes were defined by identical inferred V gene, J gene, and CDR3 amino acid sequence. The percentage overlap between two repertoires was calculated by dividing the number of shared unique clonotypes by the size of the smaller repertoire. Repertoire richness was assessed with RTK rarefaction, the Chao1 estimator, and Recon v2.1 estimates of unobserved clonotypes. Imported from immuneACCESS, the table was reduced by TCRdb to in-frame sequences with V and J called. These copies leave out some clones; in studies compared against another copy, an unresolved V gene accounts for under half, and the cause of the remainder is not known. The DNA gave D and trimming, while V, J and clone size come from that table. A total of about 460,000 clones appear in this sample, approximately 71% of them only once. The ten largest clones take up 12% of the sample.

V is cut by 5 bases and J by 7 bases, and the space between the germline ends is 17 bases. The CDR3 contains 15 residues, cysteine and phenylalanine counted. Only the CDR3 DNA is retained, 45 bases long and in frame from the first base. The germline V gene (reference sequence) sets CDR1 to SGHAT and CDR2 to FQDESV. The donors were healthy, HIV-negative adults with no recently reported acute infections or vaccinations. Every donor was a Caucasian adult living in Nashville, Tennessee, USA. For unsorted samples, tens of millions of PBMCs were counted, and genomic DNA was extracted using the QIAamp DNA Blood Mini kit. Blood was obtained by leukapheresis, after which PBMCs were separated by Ficoll-Histopaque density gradient centrifugation and cryopreserved in liquid nitrogen vapor phase.

The sample was PBMCs. The rearrangement joined TRBV11-1 to TRBJ1-4, with the D segment identity uncertain. The sequence came from a woman in her 40s in good health. Some clones in this sample may be carry-over from other donors' samples. The CDR3 has the sequence CASSPTGSSGEKLFF. The DNA reads as follows: TGTGCCAGCAGCCCAACCGGGTCGTCGGGTGAAAAACTGTTTTTT.